This T cell receptor (beta chain) was identified in a study of PD-1 blockade in classical Hodgkin lymphoma. Study results and caveats: Complete responders matched newly diagnosed patients in baseline diversity. Relapsed/refractory patients reportedly had the lowest baseline TCR diversity, below newly diagnosed patients, who were below healthy donors.

In regard to this clone: The antigen is unknown.

Time point given: cycle 4 day 1 (C4D1), after more than 5 weeks of nivolumab. Relapse was seen in all patients after autologous stem cell transplantation, and brentuximab vedotin exposure was variable. TCRdb keeps only in-frame clones here, not all; method: immunoSEQ multiplex PCR. The table records tens of thousands of clones, approximately 80% of them present only once. The sequence derives from a human donor with classical Hodgkin lymphoma. This sample comprised peripheral blood mononuclear cells (PBMCs), obtained before the fourth cycle of nivolumab.

CDR3 DNA sequence: TGTGCCAGTAGTATAGGGGCAGGGTGGAGTACTGAAGCTTTCTTT. This sequence encodes CASSIGAGWSTEAFF. The V and J genes are TRBV19 and TRBJ1-1; D might be TRBD1 (5 bases). CDR1 and CDR2 (germline): LNHDA, SQIVND (reference sequence). The CDR3 sequence is 15 residues long. V dropped 1 base and J dropped 5 bases, with 14 bases sitting between them.